These T cell receptor beta chains were read from a single sample in a study of T cell changes during pregnancy in multiple sclerosis. The protocol was immunoSEQ multiplex PCR, while the TCRdb copy is restricted to in-frame clones and leaves out a portion. This table has roughly 57,000 clones, roughly nine tenths appearing once. The sequenced sample was CD8+ T cells from peripheral blood mononuclear cells, obtained before pregnancy. The receptors stem from a female donor with multiple sclerosis, enrolled in a pregnancy study. The CDR3 runs from the conserved cysteine through the conserved F or W. Each record gives: CDR3 protein, CDR3 DNA, V gene, clone size, D gene, J gene. A D gene is named only where the DNA matches it firmly. Size is omitted from some rows. Given values are once, few, many or a class for expanded clones.

CASSPDQTGWTEAFF,TGTGCCAGCAGTCCCGACCAGACAGGGTGGACTGAAGCTTTCTTT,TRBV6-6,NA,TRBD1,TRBJ1-1
CASSGDTGELFF,TGTGCCAGCAGCGGGGACACCGGGGAGCTGTTTTTT,TRBV6-5,NA,NA,TRBJ2-2
CASSLQAGGLSTDTQYF,TGTGCCAGCAGCTTACAAGCGGGGGGGCTTAGCACAGATACGCAGTATTTT,TRBV7-3,NA,TRBD2,TRBJ2-3
CASSFPAFWEGTTYGYTF,TGTGCCAGCAGCTTTCCCGCATTTTGGGAGGGAACGACCTATGGCTACACCTTC,TRBV7-9,NA,NA,TRBJ1-2
CASSWGQGVGEAFF,TGTGCCAGTAGTTGGGGACAGGGGGTTGGTGAAGCTTTCTTT,TRBV19,NA,TRBD1,TRBJ1-1
CATSRTTNTGELFF,TGTGCCACCAGCAGAACAACGAACACCGGGGAGCTGTTTTTT,TRBV15,once,NA,TRBJ2-2
CASSSGQSYYGYTF,TGTGCCAGCAGCTCGGGACAGAGCTACTATGGCTACACCTTC,TRBV11-2,NA,TRBD1,TRBJ1-2
CARSAENYGYTF,TGTGCCAGGTCCGCTGAGAACTATGGCTACACCTTC,TRBV2,once,NA,TRBJ1-2
CASSPGLAGGADTQYF,TGTGCCAGCAGCCCTGGGTTAGCGGGGGGGGCAGATACGCAGTATTTT,TRBV7-9,NA,TRBD2,TRBJ2-3
CATSRDTSGGAEQYF,TGTGCCACCAGCAGAGATACTAGCGGGGGGGCCGAGCAGTACTTC,TRBV15,NA,TRBD2,TRBJ2-7
CASSQDLLSVAGVVEQFF,TGTGCCAGCAGCCAAGATCTTCTATCGGTAGCGGGGGTAGTTGAGCAGTTCTTC,TRBV4-2,NA,TRBD2,TRBJ2-1
CASKGALGYTF,TGTGCCAGCAAGGGGGCGCTTGGCTACACCTTC,TRBV5-4,NA,TRBD1,TRBJ1-2
CASSKSGGLNQPQHF,TGTGCCAGCAGCAAGTCGGGGGGTCTCAATCAGCCCCAGCATTTT,TRBV7-8,NA,NA,TRBJ1-5
CASSLHGQKFAYEQYF,TGTGCCAGCAGTTTACACGGACAGAAGTTCGCCTACGAGCAGTACTTC,TRBV27,many,NA,TRBJ2-7
CAISESGAGYSSPTF,TGTGCCATCAGTGAGTCGGGGGCAGGGTATAGCAGTCCCACCTTC,TRBV10-3,NA,NA,TRBJ1-2
CASRPGGSGANVLTF,TGTGCCAGCCGGCCAGGGGGCTCTGGGGCCAACGTCCTGACTTTC,TRBV27,NA,TRBD1,TRBJ2-6
CASSLVPGGTYEQYF,TGTGCCAGCAGCTTGGTCCCAGGGGGGACCTACGAGCAGTACTTC,TRBV5-4,NA,NA,TRBJ2-7
CASSLVDSEAFF,TGTGCCAGCAGCTTAGTGGACAGTGAAGCTTTCTTT,TRBV7-9,NA,NA,TRBJ1-1
CASSYSRGNPYEQYF,TGTGCCAGCAGTTACTCGAGGGGGAACCCCTACGAGCAGTACTTC,TRBV6-5,NA,NA,TRBJ2-7
CASSGLAGAVDTQYF,TGTGCCAGCAGTGGACTAGCGGGGGCGGTAGATACGCAGTATTTT,TRBV6-1,NA,TRBD2,TRBJ2-3
CASSLGGSTDTQYF,TGTGCCAGCAGCTTGGGCGGGAGCACAGATACGCAGTATTTT,TRBV5-6,NA,NA,TRBJ2-3
CASSYSSFNEKLFF,TGTGCCAGCAGTTACTCCTCTTTTAATGAAAAACTGTTTTTT,TRBV6-6,NA,NA,TRBJ1-4
CASSLITGGRGNEQFF,TGTGCCAGCAGCTTGATTACAGGGGGTCGGGGAAATGAGCAGTTCTTC,TRBV5-4,NA,TRBD1,TRBJ2-1
CASSLGGGTEAFF,TGTGCCAGCAGCTTAGGCGGGGGTACTGAAGCTTTCTTT,TRBV7-6,NA,NA,TRBJ1-1
CASSIRRFDSPLHF,TGTGCCAGTAGTATTCGCAGGTTCGATTCACCCCTCCACTTT,TRBV19,NA,NA,TRBJ1-6
CASSVWDRVTDTQYF,TGTGCCAGCAGCGTATGGGACAGGGTCACAGATACGCAGTATTTT,TRBV9,NA,TRBD1,TRBJ2-3
CAWKGAEAFF,TGTGCCTGGAAGGGGGCTGAAGCTTTCTTT,TRBV30,NA,NA,TRBJ1-1
CASSPFDGTADPYEQYF,TGTGCCAGCTCACCATTTGATGGGACAGCCGACCCTTACGAGCAGTACTTC,TRBV18,NA,TRBD1,TRBJ2-7
CASSFGLAAEQFF,TGCGCCAGCAGCTTCGGTCTAGCCGCTGAGCAGTTCTTC,TRBV5-1,NA,NA,TRBJ2-1